This T cell receptor beta chain is drawn from a study of blood T cell repertoires in COVID-19. As for the study in general: The United States, Italy and Spain supplied acute and convalescent COVID-19 samples. The cDNA or gDNA used as material had been derived from T cells, B-cell-depleted T cells, or PBMCs.

Original analysis: Estimation of nucleated cell counts was performed using reference gene primer amplification. The protocol was immunoSEQ multiplex PCR, while the TCRdb copy is restricted to in-frame clones and leaves out a portion. That table furnishes V, J and clone size, whereas the DNA furnished D and trimming. The data hold some 130,000 clones, with around 88% observed a single time. The germline V gene encodes CDR1 SGHRS and CDR2 YFSETQ. V was pared by 4 bases and J by 9 bases, with 7 bases of the junction left unmatched. This CDR3 region has 14 residues. The sequencing sample was made of peripheral blood. The chain is built from TRBV5-1 and TRBJ1-6, with 7 bases matching TRBD1. The receptor was isolated from a man between 60 and 70 years old with active or convalescent COVID-19. CDR3 sequence (DNA): TGCGCCAGCAGCGGAACAGGGGAAAGTTCACCCCTCCACTTT. It yields the protein CASSGTGESSPLHF.